This T cell receptor (beta chain) was identified in a study of OX40 agonist ivuxolimab in advanced cancers. In the study overall: Partial responses were observed in three patients, of whom one had hepatocellular carcinoma and two had cutaneous melanoma.

Assay: immunoSEQ multiplex PCR; the TCRdb copy retains only in-frame clones and omits some. The data hold 65,000 to 90,000 clones, with 88% observed a single time. Turning to this clone: Its antigen is as yet unknown.

Between the trimmed V and J ends, which lost 2 bases and 2 bases, there was a span of 8 bases. This CDR3 region has 14 residues. Per the germline V gene, CDR1 is SGHTA and CDR2 is FQGNSA. Overall study results and limits: Some nonresponders also had low normalized T-cell clonal expansion. Expanded clones belonging to CD8+ T cells outnumbered, on average, those of CD4+.

The sequence was collected from an adult with an advanced solid tumor such as melanoma, head and neck, liver or kidney cancer. Sequencing used CD4+ or CD8+ T cells sorted from blood, obtained in a trial of the OX40 agonist ivuxolimab. The V call is TRBV7-2, the J call TRBJ2-3; D remains unclear. The CDR3 is CASSLMPDTDTQYF. CDR3 coding DNA: TGTGCCAGCAGCTTAATGCCAGACACAGATACGCAGTATTTT.